This T cell receptor (beta chain) was recovered during a study of OX40 agonist ivuxolimab in advanced cancers. Regarding the study as a whole: There were, on average, more expanded clones in CD8+ T cells than in CD4+.

On this clone: As yet, its antigen is unknown.

The length of the CDR3 is 14 residues. The junction had 3 bases not matched to a gene; V was cut back by 4 bases and J by 0 bases. Looked up from germline, CDR1 is SGHKS and CDR2 is YYEKEE (reference sequence). TCRdb keeps only in-frame clones here, not all; method: immunoSEQ multiplex PCR. The sample lists tens of thousands of clones, roughly 90% seen once, with about 16% in the top ten. The clonotype was recovered from an adult with an advanced solid tumor such as melanoma, head and neck, liver or kidney cancer. V is TRBV5-5 and J is TRBJ2-7; 8 bases match TRBD2. The material was CD4+ or CD8+ T cells sorted from blood, obtained in a trial of the OX40 agonist ivuxolimab. The CDR3 bases are TGTGCCAGCAGCCACAGCGGGAGCTCCTACGAGCAGTACTTC. Amino acids: CASSHSGSSYEQYF. Full variable domain (missing parts from reference TRBV5-5 and TRBJ2-7): DAGVTQSPTHLIKTRGQQVTLRCSPISGHKSVSWYQQVLGQGPQFIFQYYEKEERGRGNFPDRFSARQFPNYSSELNVNALLLGDSALYLCASSHSGSSYEQYFGPGTRLTVT.